This T cell receptor (beta chain) was profiled in a study of cytomegalovirus exposure and HLA in healthy donors. Study context: HLA-typed donors contributed approximately 86 million unique TCRs, which were held in an early data release.

Trimming cost V 5 bases and J 6 bases, with 11 bases left between them. Germline assignment: CDR1 LGHNT and CDR2 FRNRAP. The CDR3 consists of 13 residues. The PCR ran on 60 Vbeta and 13 Jbeta primers. Measured with immunoSEQ multiplex PCR; TCRdb has only the in-frame clones, and not every one. The clone table shows tens of thousands of clones, with the ten largest holding about 4%. For this clone: Its antigen is currently unknown.

Donors showed nominal health when sampled, although they likely had unrecorded immune exposures. General observations from the study: Researchers catalogued approximately 160 TCR beta chains as cytomegalovirus-associated. Accounts indicate the classifier identified cytomegalovirus status with strong specificity and sensitivity.

V and J are TRBV12-5 and TRBJ1-5; D is unresolved. Input material: PBMCs. This TCR was recovered from a female donor in good health and CMV-seropositive. CDR3 protein: CASGLADFQPQHF. As DNA, the CDR3 is TGTGCTAGTGGTCTCGCCGACTTTCAGCCCCAGCATTTT.